The clone carrying this T cell receptor beta chain was counted at least ten times. This entry is derived from a study of T cells after yellow fever vaccination. General study findings and limits: Sorted repertoires could include abundant contaminating clonotypes from bulk cells.

Making TCR cDNA involved 5'RACE template switching, which added UMIs and a universal primer site. Using its own MiXCR run on the 5' RACE reads, TCRdb lists one record per CDR3 protein. The profile shows 9,000 to 15,000 distinct CDR3 sequences, about 5% of them singletons. The CDR3 totals 14 residues. Germline assignment: CDR1 LGHDT and CDR2 YNNKEL (reference sequence). Deletions cut 3 bases from V and 1 base from J, with 9 bases between. This specimen was PBMCs, either bulk or a sorted T-cell subset (CD4+, CD8+, memory, or dextramer-sorted; not recorded which), taken on the day of the yellow fever booster vaccination. The TCR comes from a man aged 30-40 years who received the YFV17D yellow fever vaccine. This sequence joins TRBV3-1 and TRBJ1-1, with TRBD1 as a possible D gene (6 bases). The CDR3 DNA reads TGTGCCAGCAGCCACGCGACAGGGAACACTGAAGCTTTCTTT. The encoded protein is CASSHATGNTEAFF.